This T cell receptor (beta chain) was obtained from a study of cytomegalovirus exposure and HLA in healthy donors. 60 Vbeta and 13 Jbeta primers were used in PCR. The assay was immunoSEQ multiplex PCR, and TCRdb's table has in-frame clones only and misses some. This sample yields 45,000 to 75,000 clones, of which about 70% are seen a single time; roughly a fifth belongs to the top ten. This clone was counted only a few times. The germline gives CDR1 SGHTA, CDR2 FQGNSA. With V trimmed by 5 bases and J by 8 bases, 11 bases remained unmatched. There are 14 residues in the CDR3. Input material: PBMCs. The clonotype originates from an older woman in good health and CMV-seropositive. The J gene is TRBJ1-2, the V gene TRBV7-2, with 7 bases aligning to TRBD1. Here the CDR3 reads CASSPAGTAPGYTF. In nucleotides, the CDR3 is TGTGCCAGCAGCCCAGCAGGGACAGCGCCCGGCTACACCTTC.